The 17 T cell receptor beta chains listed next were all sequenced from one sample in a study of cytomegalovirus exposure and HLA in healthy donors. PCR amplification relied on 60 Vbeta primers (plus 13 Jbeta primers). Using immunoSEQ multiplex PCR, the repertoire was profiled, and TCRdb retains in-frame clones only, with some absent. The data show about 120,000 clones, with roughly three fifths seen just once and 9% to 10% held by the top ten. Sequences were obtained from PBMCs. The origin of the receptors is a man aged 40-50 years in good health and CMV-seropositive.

CDR3 protein: CASSEYLLLAILTEAFF. CDR3 nucleotide sequence: TGTGCCAGCAGTGAATATCTGCTGTTGGCAATCCTGACTGAAGCTTTCTTT. This sequence joins TRBV25-1 and TRBJ1-1; D gene ambiguous. The CDR3 has 17 residues. V was clipped by 0 bases and J by 5 bases, with 19 bases between them. Germline loops: CDR1 MGHDK, CDR2 SYGVNS.

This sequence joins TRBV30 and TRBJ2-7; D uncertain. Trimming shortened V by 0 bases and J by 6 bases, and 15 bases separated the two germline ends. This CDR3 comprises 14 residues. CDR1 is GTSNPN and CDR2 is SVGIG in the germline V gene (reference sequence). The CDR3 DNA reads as TGTGCCTGGAGTGTCCGATTGGCGACAACCGAGCAGTACTTC. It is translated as CAWSVRLATTEQYF.

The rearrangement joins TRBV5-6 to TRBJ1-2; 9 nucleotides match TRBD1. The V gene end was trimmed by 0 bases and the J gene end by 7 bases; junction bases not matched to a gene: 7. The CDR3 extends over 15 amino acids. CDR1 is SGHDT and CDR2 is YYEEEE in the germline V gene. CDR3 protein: CASSLADRGAGGYTF. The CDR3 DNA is TGTGCCAGCAGCTTGGCCGACAGGGGGGCAGGTGGCTACACCTTC.

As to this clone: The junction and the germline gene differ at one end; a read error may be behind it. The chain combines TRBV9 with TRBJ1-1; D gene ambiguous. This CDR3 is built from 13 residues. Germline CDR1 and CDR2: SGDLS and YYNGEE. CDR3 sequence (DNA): TGTGCCAGCAGCGTAGTACCCCTCACTGAAGCTTTTTTT. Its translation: CASSVVPLTEAFF.

CDR3 nucleotides: TGTGCCAGCAGCGAGATGGACAGGGGATCCTACTATGGCTACACCTTC. It encodes CASSEMDRGSYYGYTF. The chain combines TRBV9 with TRBJ1-2; 9 bases are shared with TRBD1. Germline loops: CDR1 SGDLS, CDR2 YYNGEE. V dropped 3 bases and J dropped 3; count of bases not matched to a gene: 9. The CDR3 length is 16 residues.

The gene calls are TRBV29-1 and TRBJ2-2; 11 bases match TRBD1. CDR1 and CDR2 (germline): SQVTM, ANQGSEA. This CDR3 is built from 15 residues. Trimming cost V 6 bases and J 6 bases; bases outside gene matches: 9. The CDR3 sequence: CSVKTPGQGAGELFF. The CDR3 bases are TGCAGCGTGAAGACCCCGGGACAGGGGGCCGGGGAGCTGTTTTTT.

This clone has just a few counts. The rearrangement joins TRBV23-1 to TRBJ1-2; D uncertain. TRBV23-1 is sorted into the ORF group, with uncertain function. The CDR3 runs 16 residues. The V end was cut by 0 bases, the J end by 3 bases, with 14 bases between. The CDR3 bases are TGCGCCAGCAGTCAATCGTTGTCGAAGCCTGACTATGGCTACACCTTC. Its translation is CASSQSLSKPDYGYTF.

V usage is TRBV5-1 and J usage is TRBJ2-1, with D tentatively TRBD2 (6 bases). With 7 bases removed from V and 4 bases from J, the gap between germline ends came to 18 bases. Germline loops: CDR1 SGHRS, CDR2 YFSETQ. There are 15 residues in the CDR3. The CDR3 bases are TGCGCCAGCGGGCGTTTGGGGGGACCTTACAATGAGCAGTTCTTC. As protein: CASGRLGGPYNEQFF.

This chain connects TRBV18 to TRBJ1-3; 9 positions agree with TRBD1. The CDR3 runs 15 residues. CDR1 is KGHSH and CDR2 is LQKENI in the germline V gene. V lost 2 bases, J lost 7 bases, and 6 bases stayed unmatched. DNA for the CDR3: TGTGCCAGCTCACCAGGGACAGGGTCTCTGAACACCATATATTTT. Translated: CASSPGTGSLNTIYF.

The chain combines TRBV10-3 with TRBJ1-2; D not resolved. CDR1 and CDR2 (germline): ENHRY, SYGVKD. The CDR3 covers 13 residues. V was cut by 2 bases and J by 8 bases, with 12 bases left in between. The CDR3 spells CAISEREGVGYTF. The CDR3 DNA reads TGTGCCATCAGTGAGAGGGAGGGAGTCGGCTACACCTTC.

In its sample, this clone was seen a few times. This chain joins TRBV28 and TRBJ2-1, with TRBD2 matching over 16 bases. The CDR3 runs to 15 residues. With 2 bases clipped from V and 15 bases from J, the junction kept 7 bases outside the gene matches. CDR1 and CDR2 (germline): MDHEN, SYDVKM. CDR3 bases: TGTGCCAGCAGTTTAGGGACTAGCGGGAGGGCCTCTCTGTTCTTC. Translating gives CASSLGTSGRASLFF.

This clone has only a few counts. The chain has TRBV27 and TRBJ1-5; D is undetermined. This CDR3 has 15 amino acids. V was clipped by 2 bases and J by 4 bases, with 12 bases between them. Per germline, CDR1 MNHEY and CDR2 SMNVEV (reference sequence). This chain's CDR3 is CASSLISGLNQPQHF. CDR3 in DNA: TGTGCCAGCAGTTTAATCTCGGGATTAAATCAGCCCCAGCATTTT.

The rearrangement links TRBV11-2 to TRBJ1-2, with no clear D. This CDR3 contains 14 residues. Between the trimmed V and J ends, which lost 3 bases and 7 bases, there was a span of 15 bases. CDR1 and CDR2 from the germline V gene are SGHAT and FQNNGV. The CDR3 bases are TGTGCCAGCAGCTTCCGTTCGGGGAGCTTTGGCTACACCTTC. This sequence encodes CASSFRSGSFGYTF.

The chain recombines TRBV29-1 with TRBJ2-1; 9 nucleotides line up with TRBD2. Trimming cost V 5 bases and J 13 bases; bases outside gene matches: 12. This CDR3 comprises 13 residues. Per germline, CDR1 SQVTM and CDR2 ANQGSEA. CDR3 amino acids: CSVTGTSSLFQFF. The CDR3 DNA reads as TGCAGCGTTACCGGGACTAGCTCCCTTTTTCAGTTCTTC.

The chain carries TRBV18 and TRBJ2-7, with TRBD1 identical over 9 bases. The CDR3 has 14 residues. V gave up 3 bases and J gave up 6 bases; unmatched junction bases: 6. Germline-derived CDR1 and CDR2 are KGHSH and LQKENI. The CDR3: CASSPGTGPCEQYF. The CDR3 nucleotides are TGTGCCAGCTCACCCGGGACAGGGCCCTGCGAGCAGTACTTC.

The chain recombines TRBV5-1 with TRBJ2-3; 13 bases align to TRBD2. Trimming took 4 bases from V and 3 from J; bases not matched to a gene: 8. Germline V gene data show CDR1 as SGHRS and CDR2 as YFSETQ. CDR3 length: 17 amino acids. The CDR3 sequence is CASSPGLAGEKTDTQYF. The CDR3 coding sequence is TGCGCCAGCAGCCCCGGACTAGCGGGAGAGAAAACAGATACGCAGTATTTT.

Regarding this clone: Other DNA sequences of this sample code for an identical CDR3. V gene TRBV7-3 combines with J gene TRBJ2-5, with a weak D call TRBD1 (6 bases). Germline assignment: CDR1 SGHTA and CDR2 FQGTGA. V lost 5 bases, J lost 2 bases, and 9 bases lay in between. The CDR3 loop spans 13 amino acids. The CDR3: CASSRGQQETQYF. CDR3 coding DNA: TGTGCCAGCAGCCGAGGACAGCAAGAGACCCAGTACTTC.